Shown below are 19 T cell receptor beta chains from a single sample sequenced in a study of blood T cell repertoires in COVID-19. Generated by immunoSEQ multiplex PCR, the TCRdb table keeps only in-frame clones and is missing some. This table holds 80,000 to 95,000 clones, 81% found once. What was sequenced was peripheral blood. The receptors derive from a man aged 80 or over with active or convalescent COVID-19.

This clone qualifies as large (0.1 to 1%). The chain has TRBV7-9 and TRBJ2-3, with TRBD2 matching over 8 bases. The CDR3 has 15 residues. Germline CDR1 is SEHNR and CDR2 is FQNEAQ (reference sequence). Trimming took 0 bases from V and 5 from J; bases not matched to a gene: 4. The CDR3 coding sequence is TGTGCCAGCAGCTTAGCTAGCGGGGTTGGAGATACGCAGTATTTT. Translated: CASSLASGVGDTQYF.

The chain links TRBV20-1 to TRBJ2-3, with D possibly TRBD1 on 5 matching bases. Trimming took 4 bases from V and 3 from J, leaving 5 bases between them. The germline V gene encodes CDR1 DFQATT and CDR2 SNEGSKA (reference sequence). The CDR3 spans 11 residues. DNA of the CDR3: TGCAGTGCTACAGGGACAGATACGCAGTATTTT. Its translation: CSATGTDTQYF.

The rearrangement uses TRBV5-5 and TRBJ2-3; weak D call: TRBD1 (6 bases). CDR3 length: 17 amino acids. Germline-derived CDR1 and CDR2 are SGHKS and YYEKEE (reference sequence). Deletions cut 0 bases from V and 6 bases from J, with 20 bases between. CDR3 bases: TGTGCCAGCAGCTTGGCAGGGGACCTCCCCGATACGGATACGCAGTATTTT. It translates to CASSLAGDLPDTDTQYF.

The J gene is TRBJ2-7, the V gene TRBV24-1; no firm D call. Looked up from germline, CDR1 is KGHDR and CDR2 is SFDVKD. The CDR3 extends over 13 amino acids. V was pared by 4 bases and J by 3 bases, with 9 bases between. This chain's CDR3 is CATSDPVLYEQYF. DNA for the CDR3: TGTGCCACCAGTGACCCGGTCCTCTACGAGCAGTACTTC.

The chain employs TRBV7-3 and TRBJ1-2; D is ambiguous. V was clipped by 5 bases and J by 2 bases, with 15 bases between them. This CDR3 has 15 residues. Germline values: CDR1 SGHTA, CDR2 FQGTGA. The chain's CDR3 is CASSPNSNQNYGYTF. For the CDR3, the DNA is TGTGCCAGCAGCCCCAACAGTAATCAAAACTATGGCTACACCTTC. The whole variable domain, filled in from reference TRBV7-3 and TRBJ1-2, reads GAGVSQTPSNKVTEKGKYVELRCDPISGHTALYWYRQSLGQGPEFLIYFQGTGAADDSGLPNDRFFAVRPEGSVSTLKIQRTERGDSAVYLCASSPNSNQNYGYTFGSGTRLTVV.

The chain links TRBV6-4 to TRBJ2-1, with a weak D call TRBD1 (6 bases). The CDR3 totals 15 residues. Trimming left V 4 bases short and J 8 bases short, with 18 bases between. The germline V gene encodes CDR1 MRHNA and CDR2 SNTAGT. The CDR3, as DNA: TGTGCCAGCAGTGGAACAGGGAGTTTATCGGATGAGCAGTTCTTC. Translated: CASSGTGSLSDEQFF.

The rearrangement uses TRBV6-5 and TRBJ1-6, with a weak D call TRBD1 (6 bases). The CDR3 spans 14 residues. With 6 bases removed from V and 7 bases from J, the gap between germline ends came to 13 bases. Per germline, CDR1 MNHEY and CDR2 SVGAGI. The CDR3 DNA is TGTGCCAGCAGGAACAGGGTTCAAAATTCACCCCTCCACTTT. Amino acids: CASRNRVQNSPLHF.

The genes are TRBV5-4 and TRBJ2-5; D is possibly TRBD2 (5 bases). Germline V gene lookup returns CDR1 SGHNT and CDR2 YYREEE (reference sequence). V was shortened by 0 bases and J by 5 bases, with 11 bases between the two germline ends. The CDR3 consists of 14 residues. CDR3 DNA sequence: TGTGCCAGCAGCTTGGAGTCTAGCTTGGAGACCCAGTACTTC. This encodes CASSLESSLETQYF.

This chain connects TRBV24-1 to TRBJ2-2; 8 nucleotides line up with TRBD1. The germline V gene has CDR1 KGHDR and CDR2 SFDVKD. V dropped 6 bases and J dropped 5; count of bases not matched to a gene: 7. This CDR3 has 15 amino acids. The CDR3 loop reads CATSNSGGGTGELFF. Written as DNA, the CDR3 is TGTGCCACCAGTAATTCAGGGGGCGGAACCGGGGAGCTGTTTTTT.

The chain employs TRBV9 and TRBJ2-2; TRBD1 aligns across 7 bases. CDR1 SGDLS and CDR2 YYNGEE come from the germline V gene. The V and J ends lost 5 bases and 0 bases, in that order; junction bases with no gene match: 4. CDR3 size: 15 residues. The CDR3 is CASRHDRANTGELFF. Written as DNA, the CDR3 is TGTGCCAGCAGGCATGACAGGGCGAACACCGGGGAGCTGTTTTTT.

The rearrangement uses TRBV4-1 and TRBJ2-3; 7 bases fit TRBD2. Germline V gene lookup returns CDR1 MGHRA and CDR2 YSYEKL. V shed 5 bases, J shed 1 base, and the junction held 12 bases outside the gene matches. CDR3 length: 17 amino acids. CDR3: CASSFSGRGSRTDTQYF. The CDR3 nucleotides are TGCGCCAGCAGCTTCAGCGGGCGGGGGTCTCGCACAGATACGCAGTATTTT.

CDR3 residues: CSVDGTSGNEQFF. The CDR3 bases are TGCAGCGTTGATGGGACTAGCGGCAATGAGCAGTTCTTC. V gene TRBV29-1 combines with J gene TRBJ2-1; TRBD2 matches 11 bases. Germline CDR1 reads SQVTM; CDR2 reads ANQGSEA. V trimming: 3 bases; J trimming: 6 bases; junction bases outside the gene matches: 1. This CDR3 spans 13 amino acids.

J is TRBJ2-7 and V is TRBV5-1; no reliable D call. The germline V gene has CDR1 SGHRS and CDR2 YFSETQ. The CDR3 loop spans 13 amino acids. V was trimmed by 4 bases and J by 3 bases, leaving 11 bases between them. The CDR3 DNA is TGCGCCAGCAGCCCAGAGTGGAGCTACGAGCAGTACTTC. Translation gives CASSPEWSYEQYF.

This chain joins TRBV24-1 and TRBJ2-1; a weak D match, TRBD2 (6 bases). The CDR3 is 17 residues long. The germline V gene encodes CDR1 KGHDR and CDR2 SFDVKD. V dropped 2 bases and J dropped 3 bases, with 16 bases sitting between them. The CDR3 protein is CATSDSTGLTVYNEQFF. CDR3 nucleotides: TGTGCCACCAGTGATTCCACGGGACTGACCGTCTACAATGAGCAGTTCTTC.

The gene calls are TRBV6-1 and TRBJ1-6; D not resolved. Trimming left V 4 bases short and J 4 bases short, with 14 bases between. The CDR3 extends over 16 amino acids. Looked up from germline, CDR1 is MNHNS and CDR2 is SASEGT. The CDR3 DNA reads TGTGCCAGCAGTGTTATGAGGGTAGGATATAATTCACCCCTCCACTTT. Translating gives CASSVMRVGYNSPLHF.

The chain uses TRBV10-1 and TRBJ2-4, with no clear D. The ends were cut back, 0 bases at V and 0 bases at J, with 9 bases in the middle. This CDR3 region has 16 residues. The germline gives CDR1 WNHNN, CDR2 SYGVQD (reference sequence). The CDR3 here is CASSESALLAKNIQYF. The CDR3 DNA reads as TGCGCCAGCAGTGAGTCTGCGCTACTAGCCAAAAACATTCAGTACTTC.

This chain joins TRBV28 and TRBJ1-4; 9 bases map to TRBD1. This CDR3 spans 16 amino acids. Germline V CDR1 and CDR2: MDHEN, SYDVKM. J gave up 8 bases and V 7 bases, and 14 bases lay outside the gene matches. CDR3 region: CASTPPWGQGREKLFF. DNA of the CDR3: TGTGCCAGCACCCCTCCATGGGGACAGGGAAGGGAAAAACTGTTTTTT.

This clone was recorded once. The CDR3 DNA follows: TGTGCCAGCAGCGGCCGGGAGGTGGATCCCTACGAGCAGTACTTC. It specifies CASSGREVDPYEQYF. The chain carries TRBV7-9 and TRBJ2-7, with 7 bases aligning to TRBD2. Germline CDR1 is SEHNR and CDR2 is FQNEAQ (reference sequence). The CDR3 sequence is 15 residues long. J gave up 2 bases and V 5 bases, and 9 bases lay outside the gene matches.

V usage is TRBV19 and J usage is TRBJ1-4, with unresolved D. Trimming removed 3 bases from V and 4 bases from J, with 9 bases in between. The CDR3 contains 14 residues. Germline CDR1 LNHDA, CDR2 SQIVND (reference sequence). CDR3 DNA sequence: TGTGCCAGTAGTATCGGAGTGTTTAATGAAAAACTGTTTTTT. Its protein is CASSIGVFNEKLFF.